The 30 T cell receptor beta chains below all came from one sample that was sequenced in a study of OX40 agonist ivuxolimab in advanced cancers. Library construction relied on the immunoSEQ multiplex PCR assay. Entries here come from immuneACCESS through TCRdb and include only in-frame sequences with V and J called. Some clones fail to appear in such tables; in the studies checked, an unresolved V gene covers under half of the shortfall, and the cause of the remainder is unknown. A total of under 70,000 clones appear in this sample, roughly 90% of them only once. About 1.2% of the sample is held by the ten biggest clonotypes. The starting material was CD4+ or CD8+ T cells sorted from blood, obtained in a trial of the OX40 agonist ivuxolimab. These receptors originate from an adult with an advanced solid tumor such as melanoma, head and neck, liver or kidney cancer.

The chain combines TRBV28 with TRBJ1-1; weak D call: TRBD1 (6 bases). This CDR3 contains 13 residues. V was pared by 3 bases and J by 3 bases, with 8 bases between. Germline V gene sequence: CDR1 MDHEN, CDR2 SYDVKM. CDR3 bases: TGTGCCAGCAGTTTGAACAGGGACACTGAAGCTTTCTTT. It translates to CASSLNRDTEAFF.

This sequence joins TRBV2 and TRBJ1-6, with 10 bases aligning to TRBD1. The CDR3 has 14 amino acids. From germline, CDR1 is SNHLY and CDR2 FYNNEI. The ends lost 6 bases at V and 7 bases at J; junction bases unmatched: 3. The CDR3 bases are TGTGCCAGCAGGGGGACAGGGGTAAATTCACCCCTCCACTTT. Translating gives CASRGTGVNSPLHF. Supplemented by reference TRBV2 and TRBJ1-6, the full variable domain reads EPEVTQTPSHQVTQMGQEVILRCVPISNHLYFYWYRQILGQKVEFLVSFYNNEISEKSEIFDDQFSVERPDGSNFTLKIRSTKLEDSAMYFCASRGTGVNSPLHFGNGTRLTVT.

The rearrangement joins TRBV7-3 to TRBJ2-1, with 7 bases aligning to TRBD1. V shed 2 bases, J shed 4 bases, and the junction held 8 bases outside the gene matches. The CDR3 loop spans 16 amino acids. From germline, CDR1 is SGHTA and CDR2 FQGTGA. CDR3: CASSLSPGQEYNEQFF. In DNA form, the CDR3 reads TGTGCCAGCAGCTTATCCCCCGGACAGGAATACAATGAGCAGTTCTTC.

The chain joins TRBV10-3 to TRBJ2-7; 9 bases fit TRBD1. The germline CDR1 and CDR2 sequences are ENHRY and SYGVKD. With V trimmed by 10 bases and J by 6 bases, 10 bases remained unmatched. The CDR3 covers 13 residues. The CDR3 is CATDRGDPPEQYF. CDR3 sequence (DNA): TGTGCCACCGACAGGGGGGACCCCCCCGAGCAGTACTTC.

This chain joins TRBV25-1 and TRBJ2-6; D is undetermined. V lost 8 bases and J lost 1, with 6 bases in between. Germline CDR1 reads MGHDK; CDR2 reads SYGVNS. The CDR3 sequence is 13 residues long. CDR3 sequence (DNA): TGTGCCAGCGCAGGTTCTGGGGCCAACGTCCTGACTTTC. It encodes CASAGSGANVLTF.

This clone came up once. The chain uses TRBV6-5 and TRBJ2-2; TRBD1 might be the D (5 bases). V was cut by 6 bases and J by 2 bases, with 10 bases left in between. The CDR3 contains 14 residues. Germline V lookup: CDR1 MNHEY, CDR2 SVGAGI. CDR3 amino acids: CASRPDRNTGELFF. The DNA of the CDR3 is TGTGCCAGCAGACCCGACAGAAACACCGGGGAGCTGTTTTTT.

The chain combines TRBV6-5 with TRBJ1-1; weak D call: TRBD1 (5 bases). Germline CDR1 and CDR2: MNHEY and SVGAGI. Between the trimmed V and J ends, which lost 5 bases and 3 bases, there was a span of 16 bases. The CDR3 consists of 15 residues. Written as DNA, the CDR3 is TGTGCCAGCAGTACCCCTGGCGGGGGGGACACTGAAGCTTTCTTT. Amino acids: CASSTPGGGDTEAFF.

V gene TRBV7-3 combines with J gene TRBJ2-1; 10 bases align to TRBD2. The CDR3 consists of 15 residues. With V trimmed by 5 bases and J by 1 base, 2 bases remained unmatched. Germline CDR1 is SGHTA and CDR2 is FQGTGA. This chain's CDR3 is CASSKGLASYNEQFF. The CDR3 nucleotides are TGTGCCAGCAGCAAGGGACTAGCGTCCTACAATGAGCAGTTCTTC.

This clone was recorded only once. The chain couples TRBV21-1 to TRBJ1-5. TRBV21-1 is an annotated pseudogene. This CDR3 is built from 10 residues. CDR3 DNA sequence: TGTGCCAGCAGGGGAAAGCCCCAGCATTTT. Translation gives CASRGKPQHF.

V usage is TRBV6-5 and J usage is TRBJ1-1, with D perhaps matching TRBD1 (6 bases). CDR3 size: 14 residues. Germline CDR1 and CDR2: MNHEY and SVGAGI. Trimming cost V 7 bases and J 1 base, with 13 bases left between them. CDR3 sequence: CASTTPGQNTEAFF. The CDR3 DNA reads as TGTGCCAGCACCACCCCGGGACAGAACACTGAAGCTTTCTTT.

This clone has a single count. The V and J genes are TRBV11-2 and TRBJ1-2; 10 bases line up with TRBD1. This CDR3 region has 16 residues. CDR1 and CDR2 from the germline V gene are SGHAT and FQNNGV. The V gene end was trimmed by 3 bases and the J gene end by 0 bases; junction bases not matched to a gene: 4. CDR3 nucleotides: TGTGCCAGCAGCTTCAGGACAGGGGGAGCTAACTATGGCTACACCTTC. Its protein product is CASSFRTGGANYGYTF.

The chain joins TRBV27 to TRBJ1-1; D gene ambiguous. The V gene's germline CDR1 is MNHEY and CDR2 SMNVEV (reference sequence). The CDR3 spans 12 residues. V lost 2 bases and J 9 bases, leaving 10 bases between the germline ends. In DNA form, the CDR3 reads TGTGCCAGCAGTTTAGGGGAGGGTAAAGCTTTCTTT. This sequence encodes CASSLGEGKAFF.

The rearrangement joins TRBV7-9 to TRBJ2-3; 10 bases are a match to TRBD2. This CDR3 has 14 amino acids. From germline, CDR1 is SEHNR and CDR2 FQNEAQ (reference sequence). V lost 5 bases, J lost 4 bases, and 3 bases stayed unmatched. The CDR3 spells CASSKGLAADTQYF. The CDR3 nucleotides are TGTGCCAGCAGCAAAGGACTAGCGGCAGATACGCAGTATTTT.

This chain links TRBV18 with TRBJ2-2; 8 bases fit TRBD2. The germline CDR1 and CDR2 sequences are KGHSH and LQKENI. Trimming took 8 bases from V and 2 from J; bases not matched to a gene: 7. The CDR3 has 15 residues. CDR3 residues: CASAGGRTNTGELFF. In nucleotides, the CDR3 is TGTGCCAGCGCGGGGGGCAGAACAAACACCGGGGAGCTGTTTTTT.

The chain links TRBV1 to TRBJ2-7; the table's D call, TRBD2, was not checked against the DNA. TRBV1 is a known pseudogene. The CDR3 covers 15 residues. For the CDR3, the DNA is TGCACCAGCAGCCAAGAATACCCGCCGGGCTACGAGCAGTACTTC. It specifies CTSSQEYPPGYEQYF.

The V and J genes are TRBV28 and TRBJ1-1; perhaps TRBD1 as D (5 bases). Trimming took off 5 bases at V and 8 bases at J, with 12 bases between the two ends. Germline loops: CDR1 MDHEN, CDR2 SYDVKM. The length of the CDR3 is 12 residues. The DNA for the CDR3 is TGTGCCAGCAGTCAGACAGCGTTGGAAGCTTTCTTT. It yields the protein CASSQTALEAFF.

This chain links TRBV28 with TRBJ2-1; D may be TRBD2 (5 bases). The V end was cut by 3 bases, the J end by 8 bases, with 14 bases between. This CDR3 has 14 amino acids. In germline, CDR1 is MDHEN, CDR2 SYDVKM. The DNA for the CDR3 is TGTGCCAGCAGTTTCTTCCGGGGTGGCTATGAGCAGTTCTTC. Encoded protein: CASSFFRGGYEQFF.

This clone appeared a few times. V gene TRBV19 combines with J gene TRBJ2-3; perhaps TRBD1 as D (6 bases). Trimming left V 6 bases short and J 0 bases short, with 10 bases between. This CDR3 spans 14 amino acids. Germline-derived CDR1 and CDR2 are LNHDA and SQIVND (reference sequence). In DNA, the CDR3 is TGTGCCAGTAGCATCGACAGGAGCACAGATACGCAGTATTTT. This codes for CASSIDRSTDTQYF.

This chain links TRBV5-4 with TRBJ2-3; the D gene could be TRBD1 or TRBD2 (7 bases each). CDR3 size: 14 residues. V was shortened by 3 bases and J by 4 bases, with 12 bases between the two germline ends. CDR1 and CDR2 from the germline V gene are SGHNT and YYREEE (reference sequence). CDR3 in amino acids: CASSSQGGADTQYF. The CDR3, as DNA: TGTGCCAGCAGCTCCCAGGGGGGGGCAGATACGCAGTATTTT.

This chain joins TRBV10-3 and TRBJ2-6; possible D gene TRBD2, 5 bases. Trimming cost V 5 bases and J 0 bases, with 14 bases left between them. There are 17 residues in the CDR3. The germline gives CDR1 ENHRY, CDR2 SYGVKD. Written as DNA, the CDR3 is TGTGCCATCAGTCCTTTGGGCGGGCCCTCTGGGGCCAACGTCCTGACTTTC. Its protein is CAISPLGGPSGANVLTF.

The CDR3 loop is CAISDYSAEISPLHF. CDR3 sequence (DNA): TGTGCCATCAGTGATTACTCGGCAGAAATTTCACCCCTCCACTTT. V usage is TRBV10-3 and J usage is TRBJ1-6; D not resolved. CDR3 size: 15 residues. Deletions cut 3 bases from V and 9 bases from J, with 15 bases between. Germline V gene data show CDR1 as ENHRY and CDR2 as SYGVKD.

This chain connects TRBV5-1 to TRBJ1-2; 10 nucleotides line up with TRBD1. The CDR3 has 14 residues. Trimming cost V 1 base and J 6 bases; bases outside gene matches: 3. Germline V lookup: CDR1 SGHRS, CDR2 YFSETQ. CDR3 coding DNA: TGCGCCAGCAGCTTGCCCGGGACAGGGGATGGCTACACCTTC. Protein sequence: CASSLPGTGDGYTF. The complete variable domain, with remaining parts taken from reference TRBV5-1 and TRBJ1-2, reads KAGVTQTPRYLIKTRGQQVTLSCSPISGHRSVSWYQQTPGQGLQFLFEYFSETQRNKGNFPGRFSGRQFSNSRSEMNVSTLELGDSALYLCASSLPGTGDGYTFGSGTRLTVV.

The V gene is TRBV12-5, the J gene TRBJ1-2, with TRBD1 matching over 8 bases. The CDR3 totals 15 residues. Germline loops: CDR1 LGHNT, CDR2 FRNRAP. V shed 5 bases, J shed 8 bases, and the junction held 13 bases outside the gene matches. This CDR3 reads CASGPPGQGIWGYTF. In nucleotides, the CDR3 is TGTGCTAGTGGTCCCCCCGGACAGGGCATTTGGGGCTACACCTTC.

J is TRBJ2-6 and V is TRBV19; the D is unclear. This CDR3 spans 15 amino acids. V lost 5 bases, J lost 0 bases, and 8 bases lay in between. Germline CDR1 is LNHDA and CDR2 is SQIVND (reference sequence). This CDR3 is CASSSLDSGANVLTF. In DNA, the CDR3 is TGTGCCAGTAGTTCTCTGGACTCTGGGGCCAACGTCCTGACTTTC. Full variable domain (remainder filled in from reference TRBV19 and TRBJ2-6): DGGITQSPKYLFRKEGQNVTLSCEQNLNHDAMYWYRQDPGQGLRLIYYSQIVNDFQKGDIAEGYSVSREKKESFPLTVTSAQKNPTAFYLCASSSLDSGANVLTFGAGSRLTVL.

The chain is built from TRBV30 and TRBJ2-5; 11 bases match TRBD1. The CDR3 covers 13 residues. The germline V gene has CDR1 GTSNPN and CDR2 SVGIG (reference sequence). After removal of 8 bases from V and 1 base from J, the junction contained 3 bases not matched to a gene. The CDR3 DNA reads TGTGCCGTCGGACAGGGGGCCCAAGAGACCCAGTACTTC. It encodes CAVGQGAQETQYF.

The chain couples TRBV19 to TRBJ2-1, with 9 bases that match TRBD2. This CDR3 contains 17 residues. Germline V gene sequence: CDR1 LNHDA, CDR2 SQIVND (reference sequence). The V and J ends lost 5 bases and 4 bases, in that order; junction bases with no gene match: 12. Here the CDR3 reads CASSRLAGTKKYNEQFF. As DNA, the CDR3 is TGTGCCAGTAGTCGTCTAGCGGGAACAAAAAAGTACAATGAGCAGTTCTTC.

The rearrangement joins TRBV28 to TRBJ2-7; 10 bases are shared with TRBD1. Unmatched junction bases numbered 4, after V lost 4 bases and J lost 4 bases. CDR1 is MDHEN and CDR2 is SYDVKM in the germline V gene. The CDR3 is 14 residues long. The CDR3 reads CASSYPGQGYEQYF. In DNA, the CDR3 is TGTGCCAGCAGTTACCCGGGACAGGGGTACGAGCAGTACTTC. The whole variable domain, filled in from reference TRBV28 and TRBJ2-7, reads DVKVTQSSRYLVKRTGEKVFLECVQDMDHENMFWYRQDPGLGLRLIYFSYDVKMKEKGDIPEGYSVSREKKERFSLILESASTNQTSMYLCASSYPGQGYEQYFGPGTRLTVT.

The gene calls are TRBV21-1 and TRBJ1-1. TRBV21-1 has pseudogene status. This CDR3 region has 16 residues. The CDR3 loop is CASSKDGSYLNTEAFF. In nucleotides, the CDR3 is TGTGCCAGCAGCAAAGACGGCAGTTACTTGAACACTGAAGCTTTCTTT.

The chain is built from TRBV19 and TRBJ2-6; no clear D. The CDR3 loop spans 12 amino acids. V was pared by 9 bases and J by 0 bases, with 3 bases between. The germline CDR1 and CDR2 sequences are LNHDA and SQIVND (reference sequence). The CDR3 nucleotides read TGTGCCAGCAACTCTGGGGCCAACGTCCTGACTTTC. It is translated as CASNSGANVLTF. The full variable domain, in which reference TRBV19 and TRBJ2-6 provide the parts outside the CDR3, is DGGITQSPKYLFRKEGQNVTLSCEQNLNHDAMYWYRQDPGQGLRLIYYSQIVNDFQKGDIAEGYSVSREKKESFPLTVTSAQKNPTAFYLCASNSGANVLTFGAGSRLTVL.

The chain is built from TRBV14 and TRBJ2-7, with D maybe TRBD2 (6 bases). V was cut by 3 bases and J by 1 base, with 10 bases left in between. CDR1 and CDR2 (germline): SGHDN, FVKESK. The CDR3 has 14 amino acids. CDR3 DNA: TGTGCCAGCAGCCAGTACCGGGAGTCCTACGAGCAGTACTTC. Its translation: CASSQYRESYEQYF.